This T cell receptor (beta chain) comes out of a study of T cell repertoires in cytomegalovirus infection. Study background: Use of recently identified HLA-C-restricted and well-studied HLA-B-restricted CMV epitopes was part of the study. The study's findings and limits: Cumulated frequencies of public TCR beta families served to identify carriers of CMV plus the relevant HLA. Across the ex vivo response, the dominant clonotypes were HLA-C-restricted CMV-specific TCR beta clonotypes.

TCRdb itself ran the reads through MiXCR, one entry per CDR3 protein. The sample has around 800,000 distinct CDR3 sequences; 30% to 35% are singletons. As regards this clonotype: Its antigen is still unknown.

This clonotype originated in a human donor in good health (CMV status not recorded). Some clones in this sample may be carry-over from other donors' samples. Here the sequenced sample was cultured CD8+ T cells from PBMCs, taken from culture after CMV antigen stimulation.

The CDR3 protein is CASSFWTSASRAETQYF. The CDR3 DNA reads as TGTGCCAGCAGTTTCTGGACTAGCGCCAGTCGAGCAGAGACCCAGTACTTC. The gene calls are TRBV12-3 or TRBV12-4 and TRBJ2-5, with TRBD2 matching 9 bases. Losses at the gene ends were 3 bases for V and 4 bases for J; bases not matched to a gene: 12. The length of the CDR3 is 17 residues.